The T cell receptor (beta chain) described here comes from a study of identical twins. TCRdb passed the 5' RACE reads through MiXCR, listing each CDR3 protein once. Here the sample spans roughly 290,000 distinct CDR3 sequences, nearly 9.5% being singletons. In addition, the sample was reused for a study of yellow fever vaccine responses in identical twins.

This TCR derives from a woman between 18 and 29 years old in good health. The specimen was CD8+ T cells sorted from blood.

The CDR3 spells CSARDREVTEAFF. The DNA for the CDR3 is TGCAGTGCACGGGACAGGGAAGTGACTGAAGCTTTCTTT. The V call is TRBV20-1, the J call TRBJ1-1; 9 bases agree with TRBD1. The CDR3 consists of 13 residues. J lost 5 bases, V lost 6 bases, and 7 bases had no gene match. Germline loops: CDR1 DFQATT, CDR2 SNEGSKA (reference sequence).